This T cell receptor (beta chain) was identified during a study of shared clonotypes between healthy human individuals. For every subset, genomic DNA was evenly distributed across several immunoSEQ plates. Profiling relied on immunoSEQ multiplex PCR, and the TCRdb table lists in-frame clones only, not all of them. The table records over 2 million clones, under 95% of them present only once. The study, taken as a whole, reports: Sampling was confined to blood; repertoires within tissues likely differ.

This clone appeared once. The antigen is undetermined. The V and J ends lost 5 bases and 0 bases respectively, with 11 bases between them. This CDR3 contains 14 residues. Per the germline V gene, CDR1 is SNHLY and CDR2 is FYNNEI. The sequenced sample consisted of naive CD4+ T cells from PBMCs. Subset noted: CD45RA+ positively selected. The chain has TRBV2 and TRBJ2-7, with D unclear. This TCR was sampled from a young man in good health. Some clones in this sample may be carry-over from other donors' samples. The CDR3 reads CASSTDRASYEQYF. CDR3 sequence (DNA): TGTGCCAGCAGTACAGATAGGGCCTCCTACGAGCAGTACTTC. The full variable domain, its missing parts supplied by reference TRBV2 and TRBJ2-7, is EPEVTQTPSHQVTQMGQEVILRCVPISNHLYFYWYRQILGQKVEFLVSFYNNEISEKSEIFDDQFSVERPDGSNFTLKIRSTKLEDSAMYFCASSTDRASYEQYFGPGTRLTVT.